Included here is one T cell receptor (beta chain) sequence, with context. Its antigen is as yet unknown. The sample comes from a study of shared clonotypes between healthy human individuals. Study context: Every donor yielded three CD4 naive, three CD4 memory, two CD8 naive and one CD8 memory plate.

CDR3 length: 13 amino acids. Trimming removed 9 bases from V and 7 bases from J, with 16 bases in between. Germline CDR1 and CDR2: MNHEY and SMNVEV (reference sequence). Original processing notes: ImmunoSEQ output held junction-only sequences without quality scores, so filtering differed. Sequenced by immunoSEQ multiplex PCR; TCRdb stores in-frame clones only, minus some. For V, J and clone size, that table is used; D and trimming come from the DNA. The sample gives about 1.5 million clones, 95% to 99% of which show up once; about 0.4% is in the top ten. Study-level points and caveats: Unshared clonotypes carried lower generation probabilities than those common to all four donors.

The J gene is TRBJ1-5, the V gene TRBV27, with D perhaps matching TRBD1 (5 bases). Source material: naive CD4+ T cells sorted from blood. Indicated subset: CD45RA+ positively selected. This receptor was taken from a man younger than 45 in good health. CDR3 amino acids: CASPGGGIQPQHF. CDR3 coding DNA: TGTGCCAGTCCCGGGGGAGGGATACAGCCCCAGCATTTT.